The 10 T cell receptor beta chains reported below all come from one sample, sequenced in a study of monozygotic twins with inflammatory bowel disease. TCRdb reprocessed the 5' RACE reads and stores each CDR3 protein as one record, lacking DNA. The specimen's table records some 83,000 distinct CDR3 sequences. Sequenced sample: blood. Every receptor here comes from a human donor with ulcerative colitis or Crohn's disease, or a healthy co-twin of an affected twin (not recorded which).

The V call is TRBV29-1, the J call TRBJ2-5; no DNA is available, so the TRBD2 call from TCRdb remains unchecked. CDR1 is SQVTM and CDR2 is ANQGSEA in the germline V gene. The CDR3 has 14 residues. The CDR3 here is CSAKKGLAQETQYF.

The rearrangement uses TRBV20-1 and TRBJ1-2; the TRBD1 assignment by TCRdb is unverifiable without DNA. There are 15 residues in the CDR3. Per the germline V gene, CDR1 is DFQATT and CDR2 is SNEGSKA (reference sequence). The chain's CDR3 is CSAPRGQLRYYGYTF.

The rearrangement uses TRBV7-9 and TRBJ2-1; TCRdb lists TRBD1, though no DNA is available to test this call. The germline gives CDR1 SEHNR, CDR2 FQNEAQ (reference sequence). The CDR3 loop spans 17 amino acids. CDR3 region: CASSLTGQSLSYNEQFF.

The gene calls are TRBV5-1 and TRBJ1-1; TCRdb's D call, TRBD1, is unchecked because there is no DNA. Germline V CDR1 and CDR2: SGHRS, YFSETQ. The CDR3 is made up of 14 amino acids. CDR3 protein: CASSLESGRAEAFF. The full variable domain, its missing parts supplied by reference TRBV5-1 and TRBJ1-1, is KAGVTQTPRYLIKTRGQQVTLSCSPISGHRSVSWYQQTPGQGLQFLFEYFSETQRNKGNFPGRFSGRQFSNSRSEMNVSTLELGDSALYLCASSLESGRAEAFFGQGTRLTVV.

CDR3 amino acids: CSASIWPPSTAHYGYTF. The chain links TRBV20-1 to TRBJ1-2; TCRdb's D gene call, TRBD1, goes unchecked for lack of DNA. Germline CDR1 DFQATT, CDR2 SNEGSKA (reference sequence). The CDR3 is 17 amino acids.

J is TRBJ2-1 and V is TRBV5-1; with no DNA, the TCRdb D assignment of TRBD2 cannot be verified. In germline, CDR1 is SGHRS, CDR2 YFSETQ. CDR3 length equals 15 residues. The CDR3 region is CASRHPSGDYNEQFF.

This chain uses TRBV5-1 with TRBJ2-3; without DNA, the TCRdb call of TRBD2 cannot be checked. Per germline, CDR1 SGHRS and CDR2 YFSETQ. The CDR3 sequence is 13 residues long. CDR3 in amino acids: CASKLDSTDTQYF.

This CDR3 reads CASSLIGGSYEQYF. The chain uses TRBV7-9 and TRBJ2-7. Per the germline V gene, CDR1 is SEHNR and CDR2 is FQNEAQ (reference sequence). This CDR3 is built from 14 residues.

The chain employs TRBV18 and TRBJ2-7; TCRdb indicates TRBD1, and absent DNA this call remains unverified. CDR1 is KGHSH and CDR2 is LQKENI in the germline V gene. CDR3 length: 14 amino acids. The CDR3 sequence is CASSLQRDGYEQYF.

The rearrangement links TRBV10-2 to TRBJ2-7; TCRdb's D gene call, TRBD1, goes unchecked for lack of DNA. Germline V gene data show CDR1 as WSHSY and CDR2 as SAAADI. CDR3 length: 16 residues. The CDR3 is CASIDPGQGASYEQYF.